This paragraph reports one TCR beta chain. Using immunoSEQ multiplex PCR, the repertoire was profiled, and TCRdb retains in-frame clones only, with some absent. The table has tens of thousands of clones, about 83% seen once. This entry belongs to a study of blood T cell repertoires in COVID-19. Seattle patients were enrolled while actively infected and followed longitudinally. The J segment lost 6 bases and the V segment lost 5 bases, leaving 4 bases of the junction unmatched. The germline gives CDR1 LNHDA, CDR2 SQIVND (reference sequence). The CDR3 has 13 residues. The clonotype was recovered from a man between 65 and 85 years old with COVID-19, enrolled during active disease. The J gene is TRBJ1-1, the V gene TRBV19; TRBD1 agrees at 9 bases. Input material: peripheral blood. CDR3 sequence (DNA): TGTGCCAGTAGTGCGACAGGGGGGCCTGAAGCTTTCTTT. It encodes CASSATGGPEAFF.